Following are 5 T cell receptor beta chains from one sample sequenced in a study of T cells expressing NK-cell markers. Each CDR3 protein gets one entry in TCRdb, which reprocessed the 5' RACE reads and gives no DNA. This sample's table has about 460,000 distinct CDR3 sequences. Material for sequencing was blood T cells: a sorted CD56 or NKG2C T cell subset, CD4+ or CD8+ T cells, or bulk PBMC T cells (not recorded which). Source of these receptors: a woman in her forties or fifties in good health.

The rearrangement joins TRBV20-1 to TRBJ1-2; TCRdb designates TRBD1, a call that cannot be tested without DNA. CDR1 and CDR2 (germline): DFQATT, SNEGSKA (reference sequence). The CDR3 spans 13 residues. Here the CDR3 reads CSAPHLANYGYTF.

V and J are TRBV19 and TRBJ2-4; the D call of TRBD2 rests on TCRdb alone, since no DNA is present to check it. Germline-derived CDR1 and CDR2 are LNHDA and SQIVND (reference sequence). This CDR3 contains 13 residues. CDR3 residues: CADFPSPKNIQYF.

V usage is TRBV12-3 or TRBV12-4 and J usage is TRBJ1-2; the D call from TCRdb, TRBD1, cannot be confirmed without DNA. The CDR3 covers 13 residues. The CDR3 region is CASSPGPPKGYTF.

The chain joins TRBV25-1 to TRBJ2-2. The CDR3 runs 12 residues. From germline, CDR1 is MGHDK and CDR2 SYGVNS. The CDR3 loop is CASSVKYGELFF.

The chain carries TRBV29-1 and TRBJ2-1; TCRdb's assignment of TRBD2 cannot be checked, as there is no DNA. CDR3 length equals 13 residues. Per germline, CDR1 SQVTM and CDR2 ANQGSEA. CDR3: CSVPGLPGNEQFF.